A single sample is the source of the 27 T cell receptor beta chains below, sequenced in a study of vaccination and CD4 T cells after COVID-19. Cultured CD4+ T cell DNA was sequenced using the Oncomine TCR Beta short-read assay. TCRdb independently ran MiXCR on the PCR reads; one entry per CDR3 protein. Of some 14,000 distinct CDR3 sequences in the sample, approximately 60% were seen once. Stated treatment: approximately 11-day PBMC culture with coronavirus spike peptide pools or control peptides (ViraFEST assay). Their antigen targets remain unknown. Sequencing input: CD4+ T cells from blood, cultured in vitro. The source of these receptors is a human donor who had recovered from COVID-19.

The V and J genes are TRBV7-2 and TRBJ1-3; 7 bases agree with TRBD1. The germline gives CDR1 SGHTA, CDR2 FQGNSA. Trimming cost V 8 bases and J 3 bases; bases outside gene matches: 7. The CDR3 extends over 14 amino acids. The CDR3 sequence is CASFRDSIGNTIYF. The CDR3 coding sequence is TGTGCCAGCTTCCGGGACAGTATTGGAAACACCATATATTTT.

This rearrangement joins TRBV7-8 to TRBJ2-1; TRBD2 agrees at 12 bases. Per germline, CDR1 SGHVS and CDR2 FQNEAQ. Trimming cost V 4 bases and J 6 bases; bases outside gene matches: 16. CDR3 length: 19 amino acids. The CDR3 region has the DNA TGTGCCAGCAGCTCCTCCCCTAGCGGGAGGGCCCTACAGGGCAATGAGCAGTTCTTC. Protein: CASSSSPSGRALQGNEQFF.

There are a few counts of this clonotype. At one boundary the junction diverges from the germline segment, which might be a read error. This chain uses TRBV2 with TRBJ2-2; D is ambiguous. Germline CDR1 is SNHLY and CDR2 is FYNNEI. CDR3 length equals 14 residues. Here the CDR3 DNA reads TGTGCCAGCAGTGTAGTGTCTAACATCGGGGAGCTGTTTTTT. Its translation is CASSVVSNIGELFF.

The chain carries TRBV10-3 and TRBJ2-2; D not resolved. V was trimmed by 6 bases and J by 6 bases, leaving 11 bases between them. Germline CDR1 reads ENHRY; CDR2 reads SYGVKD. The CDR3 has 13 amino acids. CDR3 residues: CAIRPTEPGELFF. CDR3 nucleotides: TGTGCCATCAGACCTACAGAGCCCGGGGAGCTGTTTTTT.

This chain uses TRBV20-1 with TRBJ2-5; TRBD2 agrees at 9 bases. Germline lookup yields CDR1 DFQATT and CDR2 SNEGSKA (reference sequence). This CDR3 has 15 residues. V dropped 2 bases and J dropped 2; count of bases not matched to a gene: 6. The CDR3 region has the DNA TGCAGTGCTAGATTGCCTAGCGGGGATCAAGAGACCCAGTACTTC. Protein product: CSARLPSGDQETQYF.

By share of the sample, this clonotype is medium-sized. This rearrangement joins TRBV15 to TRBJ1-2, with TRBD1 matching over 7 bases. This CDR3 is built from 17 residues. Germline V gene lookup returns CDR1 LNHNV and CDR2 YYDKDF (reference sequence). With V trimmed by 5 bases and J by 8 bases, 20 bases remained unmatched. The CDR3 DNA reads TGTGCCACCAGCGGGAGCGTCGGGACAGCAGTCTTTTCAGGCTACACCTTC. It encodes CATSGSVGTAVFSGYTF.

This clonotype was seen only a few times. The chain has TRBV6-2 or TRBV6-3 and TRBJ1-1; D gene ambiguous. This CDR3 spans 16 amino acids. Germline CDR1 MNHEY, CDR2 SVGEGT. V lost 8 bases to trimming and J lost 1 base, with 20 bases between them. The CDR3 DNA sequence: TGTGCCAGCCCCCCCGATCCAGGCAGACAGAACACTGAAGCTTTCTTT. This gives the protein CASPPDPGRQNTEAFF.

The V gene is TRBV12-3 or TRBV12-4, the J gene TRBJ2-2; a weak D match, TRBD2 (6 bases). V was trimmed by 10 bases and J by 0 bases, leaving 12 bases between them. CDR3 length: 14 amino acids. The CDR3 is CATGGTANTGELFF. CDR3 in DNA: TGTGCCACCGGAGGGACGGCGAACACCGGGGAGCTGTTTTTT.

This chain connects TRBV28 to TRBJ1-2; no clear D. CDR3 length: 16 amino acids. Trimming shortened V by 6 bases and J by 8 bases, and 25 bases separated the two germline ends. The germline CDR1 and CDR2 sequences are MDHEN and SYDVKM. The CDR3 loop is CASSGLSDGVNRGYTF. The CDR3, as DNA: TGTGCCAGCAGCGGGTTATCGGACGGGGTGAATCGGGGCTACACCTTC.

J is TRBJ2-2 and V is TRBV10-1; TRBD1 or TRBD2 may be the D gene (5 bases each). The V end was cut by 7 bases, the J end by 1 base, with 10 bases between. This CDR3 has 14 amino acids. The germline gives CDR1 WNHNN, CDR2 SYGVQD (reference sequence). CDR3 amino acids: CASKQGRNTGELFF. CDR3 DNA sequence: TGCGCCAGCAAGCAGGGACGGAACACCGGGGAGCTGTTTTTT.

The rearrangement uses TRBV5-4 and TRBJ2-1; TRBD2 aligns across 11 bases. CDR1 and CDR2 (germline): SGHNT, YYREEE (reference sequence). V gave up 2 bases and J gave up 7 bases; unmatched junction bases: 5. CDR3 length: 15 residues. CDR3 sequence reads: CASSFTSGSSNEQFF. CDR3 nucleotide sequence: TGTGCCAGCAGCTTCACTAGCGGGAGTAGTAATGAGCAGTTCTTC.

This chain uses TRBV5-1 with TRBJ2-2; 7 bases agree with TRBD1. Germline V gives CDR1 SGHRS, CDR2 YFSETQ. The CDR3 has 15 residues. Trimming removed 3 bases from V and 3 bases from J; junction bases left unmatched: 5. CDR3 DNA: TGCGCCAGCAGCTCGACAGGGCGAGACACCGGGGAGCTGTTTTTT. Translating gives CASSSTGRDTGELFF.

J is TRBJ1-1 and V is TRBV11-3; TRBD1 is a possible D gene (5 bases). Germline assignment: CDR1 SGHNT and CDR2 YENEEA. Trimming took 5 bases from V and 5 from J, leaving 21 bases between them. This CDR3 comprises 16 residues. This CDR3 is CASSPAGVGMVTEAFF. As DNA, the CDR3 is TGTGCCAGCAGCCCAGCGGGGGTTGGGATGGTTACTGAAGCTTTCTTT.

This chain joins TRBV7-9 and TRBJ2-7, with 7 bases aligning to TRBD1. The length of the CDR3 is 15 residues. V trimming: 4 bases; J trimming: 4 bases; junction bases outside the gene matches: 10. Germline CDR1 and CDR2: SEHNR and FQNEAQ (reference sequence). The CDR3, as DNA: TGTGCCAGCAGCTCACATCGACAGGGTCGGTACGAGCAGTACTTC. Protein product: CASSSHRQGRYEQYF.

This chain links TRBV2 with TRBJ2-3; no firm D call. V shed 4 bases and J shed 2 bases, with 10 bases lying between them. Germline values: CDR1 SNHLY, CDR2 FYNNEI. CDR3 length: 14 amino acids. CDR3 DNA sequence: TGTGCCAGCAGTGTACTGTCCGTCACAGATACGCAGTATTTT. Its translation: CASSVLSVTDTQYF.

The chain employs TRBV7-2 and TRBJ1-5; possibly TRBD1 for D (5 bases). V was shortened by 3 bases and J by 1 base, with 10 bases between the two germline ends. Germline values: CDR1 SGHTA, CDR2 FQGNSA. This CDR3 region has 15 residues. Here the CDR3 reads CASSLIRQSNQPQHF. The CDR3 DNA sequence: TGTGCCAGCAGCTTGATAAGACAGAGCAATCAGCCCCAGCATTTT.

This chain links TRBV7-3 with TRBJ2-4; D is possibly TRBD1 (5 bases). Deletions cut 5 bases from V and 1 base from J, with 18 bases between. The germline V gene encodes CDR1 SGHTA and CDR2 FQGTGA. CDR3 size: 17 residues. CDR3 coding DNA: TGTGCCAGCAGCCTACCCCCCAGGGAAATGGCCAAAAACATTCAGTACTTC. This gives the protein CASSLPPREMAKNIQYF.

The chain carries TRBV7-2 and TRBJ1-1; TRBD1 aligns across 8 bases. The V gene end was trimmed by 6 bases and the J gene end by 3 bases; junction bases not matched to a gene: 3. This CDR3 comprises 13 residues. Looked up from germline, CDR1 is SGHTA and CDR2 is FQGNSA. CDR3 nucleotides: TGTGCCAGCAGAATACAGGGGGACACTGAAGCTTTCTTT. This gives the protein CASRIQGDTEAFF.

This clonotype was counted only a few times. DNA of the CDR3: TGTGCCAGCAGCTCGGACAGGAGCCATCAGCCCCAGCATTTT. This translates into CASSSDRSHQPQHF. The chain employs TRBV7-9 and TRBJ1-5; TRBD1 matches 7 bases. This CDR3 is 14 amino acids long. Per germline, CDR1 SEHNR and CDR2 FQNEAQ (reference sequence). With 4 bases clipped from V and 5 bases from J, the junction kept 5 bases outside the gene matches.

V is TRBV6-5 and J is TRBJ1-1; possible D gene TRBD1, 5 bases. V lost 0 bases and J 11 bases, leaving 22 bases between the germline ends. CDR1 and CDR2 from the germline V gene are MNHEY and SVGAGI. The length of the CDR3 is 16 residues. CDR3 amino acids: CASSYSLLTTGSGAFF. CDR3 nucleotide sequence: TGTGCCAGCAGTTACTCGCTACTGACCACAGGTAGTGGGGCTTTCTTT.

J is TRBJ1-3 and V is TRBV20-1; D is uncertain. This CDR3 region has 13 residues. CDR1 is DFQATT and CDR2 is SNEGSKA in the germline V gene (reference sequence). V was cut by 2 bases and J by 2 bases, with 7 bases left in between. The CDR3: CSARKGAGNTIYF. Written as DNA, the CDR3 is TGCAGTGCTAGAAAGGGAGCTGGAAACACCATATATTTT.

V gene TRBV18 combines with J gene TRBJ2-2; 8 bases are shared with TRBD1. Per the germline V gene, CDR1 is KGHSH and CDR2 is LQKENI. Unmatched junction bases numbered 6, after V lost 6 bases and J lost 6 bases. The CDR3 loop spans 14 amino acids. The chain's CDR3 is CASSLGQGAGELFF. CDR3 sequence (DNA): TGTGCCAGCTCGCTTGGACAGGGTGCCGGGGAGCTGTTTTTT.

This clonotype was observed a single time. The chain has TRBV19 and TRBJ2-3; 10 bases match TRBD1. Per germline, CDR1 LNHDA and CDR2 SQIVND (reference sequence). The trim removed 9 bases at V and 5 bases at J, leaving 2 bases unmatched. This CDR3 region has 12 residues. CDR3 protein: CARRDRGDTQYF. The CDR3, as DNA: TGTGCCAGACGGGACAGGGGAGATACGCAGTATTTT.

The genes are TRBV7-2 and TRBJ2-5, with D hard to call. Deletions cut 2 bases from V and 5 bases from J, with 9 bases between. Germline V gene sequence: CDR1 SGHTA, CDR2 FQGNSA. This CDR3 region has 13 residues. The CDR3: CASSLTPSETQYF. CDR3 DNA sequence: TGTGCCAGCAGCTTAACGCCTTCCGAGACCCAGTACTTC.

The rearrangement links TRBV6-1 to TRBJ1-2; 10 nucleotides agree with TRBD1. The CDR3 has 20 residues. J lost 4 bases, V lost 3 bases, and 20 bases had no gene match. Germline-derived CDR1 and CDR2 are MNHNS and SASEGT. CDR3 residues: CASSDGARSTGQGVSYGYTF. For the CDR3, the DNA is TGTGCCAGCAGTGACGGAGCACGATCCACTGGACAGGGGGTTAGCTATGGCTACACCTTC.

The genes are TRBV20-1 and TRBJ1-5; D unclear. V lost 2 bases and J lost 1, with 9 bases in between. Germline V CDR1 and CDR2: DFQATT, SNEGSKA (reference sequence). This CDR3 is 14 amino acids long. The DNA for the CDR3 is TGCAGTGCTAGACCGGGAGAGAGCAATCAGCCCCAGCATTTT. Its translation: CSARPGESNQPQHF.

There are a few counts of this clonotype. The rearrangement joins TRBV20-1 to TRBJ1-6; D is possibly TRBD1 (5 bases). CDR1 and CDR2 from the germline V gene are DFQATT and SNEGSKA (reference sequence). The CDR3 is made up of 14 amino acids. Trimming removed 7 bases at V and 4 bases at J, with 14 bases between. The CDR3 DNA reads as TGCAGTGGGTCGGGGGGGGTATATAATTCACCCCTCCACTTT. Its protein is CSGSGGVYNSPLHF.